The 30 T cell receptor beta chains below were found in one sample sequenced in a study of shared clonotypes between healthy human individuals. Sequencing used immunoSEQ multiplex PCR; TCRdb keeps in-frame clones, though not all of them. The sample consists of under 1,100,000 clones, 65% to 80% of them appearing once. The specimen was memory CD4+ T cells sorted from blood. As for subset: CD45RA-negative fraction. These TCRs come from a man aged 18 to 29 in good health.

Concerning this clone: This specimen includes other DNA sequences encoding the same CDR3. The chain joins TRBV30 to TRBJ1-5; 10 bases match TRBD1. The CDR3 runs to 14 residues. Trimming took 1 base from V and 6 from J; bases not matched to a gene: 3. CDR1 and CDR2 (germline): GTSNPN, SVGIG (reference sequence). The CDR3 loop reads CAWSGTGGSQPQHF. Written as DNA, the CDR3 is TGTGCCTGGAGTGGGACAGGGGGGAGTCAGCCCCAGCATTTT.

The CDR3 DNA sequence: TGTGCCAGCAGCTCGGGCCCCACAGATACGCAGTATTTT. Translated: CASSSGPTDTQYF. This sequence joins TRBV7-3 and TRBJ2-3; D not certain. V lost 4 bases and J lost 2, with 7 bases in between. Germline-derived CDR1 and CDR2 are SGHTA and FQGTGA. The CDR3 sequence is 13 residues long.

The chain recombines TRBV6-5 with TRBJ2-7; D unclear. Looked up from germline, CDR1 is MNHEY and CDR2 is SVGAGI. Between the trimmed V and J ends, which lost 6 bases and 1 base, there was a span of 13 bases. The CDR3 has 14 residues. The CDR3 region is CASSPNGFSYEQYF. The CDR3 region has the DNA TGTGCCAGCAGCCCTAACGGTTTTTCCTACGAGCAGTACTTC.

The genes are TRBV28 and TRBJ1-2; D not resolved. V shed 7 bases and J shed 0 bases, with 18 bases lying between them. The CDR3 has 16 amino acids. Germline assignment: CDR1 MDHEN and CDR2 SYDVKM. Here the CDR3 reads CASTLRAGNANYGYTF. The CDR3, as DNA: TGTGCCAGCACCCTAAGGGCGGGTAACGCTAACTATGGCTACACCTTC.

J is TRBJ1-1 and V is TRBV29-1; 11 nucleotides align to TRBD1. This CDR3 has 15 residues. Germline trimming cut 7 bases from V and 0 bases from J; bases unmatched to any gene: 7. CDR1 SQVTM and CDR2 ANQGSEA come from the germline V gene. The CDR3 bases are TGCAGCGCCCCGGGACAGGGGGTGTTGAACACTGAAGCTTTCTTT. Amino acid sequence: CSAPGQGVLNTEAFF.

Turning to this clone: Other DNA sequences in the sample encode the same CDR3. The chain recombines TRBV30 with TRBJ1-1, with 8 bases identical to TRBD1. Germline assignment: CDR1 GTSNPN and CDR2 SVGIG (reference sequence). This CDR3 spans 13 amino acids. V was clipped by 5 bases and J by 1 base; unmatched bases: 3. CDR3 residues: CAWGQGGNTEAFF. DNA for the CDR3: TGTGCCTGGGGACAGGGTGGGAACACTGAAGCTTTCTTT.

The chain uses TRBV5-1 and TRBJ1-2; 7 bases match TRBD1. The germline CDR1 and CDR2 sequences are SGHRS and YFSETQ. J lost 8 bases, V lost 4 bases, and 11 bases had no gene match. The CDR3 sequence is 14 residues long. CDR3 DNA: TGCGCCAGCAGCCAAAGCGGGACAGCCGACGGCTACACCTTC. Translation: CASSQSGTADGYTF.

CDR3 protein: CASSSSGTGTGNTIYF. Here the CDR3 DNA reads TGTGCCAGCAGTTCCTCCGGGACAGGGACTGGAAACACCATATATTTT. The gene calls are TRBV6-6 and TRBJ1-3; TRBD1 agrees at 9 bases. In germline, CDR1 is MNHNY, CDR2 SVGAGI (reference sequence). This CDR3 has 16 amino acids. The trim removed 4 bases at V and 2 bases at J, leaving 6 bases unmatched.

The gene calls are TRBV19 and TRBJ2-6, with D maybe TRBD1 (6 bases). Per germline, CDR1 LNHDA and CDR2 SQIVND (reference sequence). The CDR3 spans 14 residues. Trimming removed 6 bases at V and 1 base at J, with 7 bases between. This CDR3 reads CASRDRSGANVLTF. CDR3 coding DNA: TGTGCCAGTAGAGACAGGTCTGGGGCCAACGTCCTGACTTTC.

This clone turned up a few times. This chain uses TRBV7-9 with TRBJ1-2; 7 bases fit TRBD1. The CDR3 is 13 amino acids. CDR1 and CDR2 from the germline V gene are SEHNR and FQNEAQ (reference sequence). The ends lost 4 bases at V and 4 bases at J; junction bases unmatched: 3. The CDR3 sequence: CASSSTGSYGYTF. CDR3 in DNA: TGTGCCAGCAGCTCGACAGGGAGCTATGGCTACACCTTC.

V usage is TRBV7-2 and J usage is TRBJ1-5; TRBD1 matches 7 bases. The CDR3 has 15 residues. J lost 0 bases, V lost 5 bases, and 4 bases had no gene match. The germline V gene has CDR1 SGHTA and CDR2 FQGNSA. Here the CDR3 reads CASSGGQVSNQPQHF. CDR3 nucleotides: TGTGCCAGCAGCGGCGGACAGGTTAGCAATCAGCCCCAGCATTTT.

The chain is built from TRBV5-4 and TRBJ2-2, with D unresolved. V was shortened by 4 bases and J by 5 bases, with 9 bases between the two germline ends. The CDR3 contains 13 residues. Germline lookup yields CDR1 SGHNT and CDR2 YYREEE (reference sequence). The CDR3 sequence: CASSPDLTGELFF. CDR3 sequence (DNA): TGTGCCAGCAGCCCCGACCTTACCGGGGAGCTGTTTTTT.

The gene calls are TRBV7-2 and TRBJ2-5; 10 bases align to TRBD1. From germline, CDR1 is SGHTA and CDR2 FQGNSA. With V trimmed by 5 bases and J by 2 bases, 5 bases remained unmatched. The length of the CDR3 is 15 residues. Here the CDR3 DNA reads TGTGCCAGCAGCGTGGGACAGGGGTATCAAGAGACCCAGTACTTC. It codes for CASSVGQGYQETQYF.

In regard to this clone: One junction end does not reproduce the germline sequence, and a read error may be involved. The CDR3 is CATSRDRAYEQYF. The CDR3 DNA follows: TGTGCCACCAGTCGGGACAGAGCCTACGAGCAGTACTTC. This sequence joins TRBV27 and TRBJ2-7; 7 nucleotides match TRBD1. In germline, CDR1 is MNHEY, CDR2 SMNVEV (reference sequence). The CDR3 sequence is 13 residues long.

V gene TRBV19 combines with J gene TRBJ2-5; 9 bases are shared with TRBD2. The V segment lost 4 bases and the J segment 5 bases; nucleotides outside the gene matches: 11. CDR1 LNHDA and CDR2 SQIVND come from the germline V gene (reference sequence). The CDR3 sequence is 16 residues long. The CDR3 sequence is CASSTLPQAGGETQYF. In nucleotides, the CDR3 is TGTGCCAGTAGTACGCTGCCGCAAGCGGGAGGCGAGACCCAGTACTTC.

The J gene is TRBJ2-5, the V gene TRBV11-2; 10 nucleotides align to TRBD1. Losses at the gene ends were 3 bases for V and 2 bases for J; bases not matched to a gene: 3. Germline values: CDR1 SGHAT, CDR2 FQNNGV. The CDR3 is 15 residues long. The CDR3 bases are TGTGCCAGCAGCTTGGGACAGGGGTCTCAAGAGACCCAGTACTTC. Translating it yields CASSLGQGSQETQYF.

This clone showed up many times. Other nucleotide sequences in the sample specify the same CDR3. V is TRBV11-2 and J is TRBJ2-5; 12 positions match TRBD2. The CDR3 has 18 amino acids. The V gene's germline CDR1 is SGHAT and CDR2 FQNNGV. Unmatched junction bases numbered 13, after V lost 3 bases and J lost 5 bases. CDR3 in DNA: TGTGCCAGCAGCTTTGGGGCTAGCGGGAGGGGTTTTATGGAGACCCAGTACTTC. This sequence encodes CASSFGASGRGFMETQYF.

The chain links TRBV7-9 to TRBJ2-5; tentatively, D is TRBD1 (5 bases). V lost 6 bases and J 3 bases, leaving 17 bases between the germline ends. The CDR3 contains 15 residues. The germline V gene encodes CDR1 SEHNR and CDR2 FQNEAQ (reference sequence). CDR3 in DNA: TGTGCCAGCAGTCGTTATCGAGACAGAGAAGAGACCCAGTACTTC. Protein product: CASSRYRDREETQYF.

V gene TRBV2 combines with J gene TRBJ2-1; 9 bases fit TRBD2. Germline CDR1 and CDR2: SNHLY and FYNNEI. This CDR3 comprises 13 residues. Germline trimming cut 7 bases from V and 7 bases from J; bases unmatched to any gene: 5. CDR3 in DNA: TGTGCCAGCATTAGCGGGAGTTTGAATGAGCAGTTCTTC. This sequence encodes CASISGSLNEQFF.

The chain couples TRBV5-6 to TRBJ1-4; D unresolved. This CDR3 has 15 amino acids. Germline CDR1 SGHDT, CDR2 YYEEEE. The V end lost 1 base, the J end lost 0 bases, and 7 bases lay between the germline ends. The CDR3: CASSLIRTTNEKLFF. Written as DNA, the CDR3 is TGTGCCAGCAGCTTGATCCGGACAACTAATGAAAAACTGTTTTTT.

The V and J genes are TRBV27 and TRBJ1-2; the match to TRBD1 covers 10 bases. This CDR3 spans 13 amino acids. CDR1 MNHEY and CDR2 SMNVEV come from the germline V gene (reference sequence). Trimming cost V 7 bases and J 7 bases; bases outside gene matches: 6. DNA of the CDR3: TGTGCCAGCAAGGACAGGGGGTTAAGTGGCTACACCTTC. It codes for CASKDRGLSGYTF.

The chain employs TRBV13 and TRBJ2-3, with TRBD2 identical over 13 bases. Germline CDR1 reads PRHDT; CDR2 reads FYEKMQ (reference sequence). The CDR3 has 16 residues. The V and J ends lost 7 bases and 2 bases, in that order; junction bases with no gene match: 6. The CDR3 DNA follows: TGTGCCAGCACCCCGGGACTAGCGGGAATCACAGATACGCAGTATTTT. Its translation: CASTPGLAGITDTQYF.

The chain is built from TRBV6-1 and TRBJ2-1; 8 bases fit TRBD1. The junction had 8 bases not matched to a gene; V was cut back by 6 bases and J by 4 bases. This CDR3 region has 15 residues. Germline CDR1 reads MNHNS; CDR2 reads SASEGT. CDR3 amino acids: CASRDQGAWYNEQFF. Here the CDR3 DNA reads TGTGCCAGCAGGGACCAGGGGGCTTGGTACAATGAGCAGTTCTTC.

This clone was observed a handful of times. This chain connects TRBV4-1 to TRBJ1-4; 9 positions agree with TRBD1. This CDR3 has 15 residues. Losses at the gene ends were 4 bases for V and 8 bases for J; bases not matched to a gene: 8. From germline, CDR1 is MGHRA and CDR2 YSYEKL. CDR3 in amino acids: CASSRQGQGGEKLFF. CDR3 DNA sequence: TGCGCCAGCAGCCGACAGGGACAGGGCGGCGAAAAACTGTTTTTT.

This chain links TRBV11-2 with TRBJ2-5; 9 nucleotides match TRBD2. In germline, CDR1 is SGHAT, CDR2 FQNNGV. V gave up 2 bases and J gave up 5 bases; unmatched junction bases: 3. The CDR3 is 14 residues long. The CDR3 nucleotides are TGTGCCAGCAGCTTATATGCGGGAGGGGAGACCCAGTACTTC. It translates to CASSLYAGGETQYF.

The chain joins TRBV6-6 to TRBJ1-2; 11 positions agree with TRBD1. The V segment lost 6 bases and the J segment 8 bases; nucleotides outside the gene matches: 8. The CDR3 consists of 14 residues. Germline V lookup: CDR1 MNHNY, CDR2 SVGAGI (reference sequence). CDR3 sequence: CASRSGQGAEGYTF. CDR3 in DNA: TGTGCCAGCAGGTCCGGACAGGGGGCAGAGGGCTACACCTTC.

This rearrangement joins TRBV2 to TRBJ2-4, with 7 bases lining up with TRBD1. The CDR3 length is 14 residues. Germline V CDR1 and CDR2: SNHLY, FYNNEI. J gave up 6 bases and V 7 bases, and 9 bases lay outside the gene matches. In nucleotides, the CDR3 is TGTGCCAGCAAGCCGGTGGGACAGTCAAACATTCAGTACTTC. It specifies CASKPVGQSNIQYF.

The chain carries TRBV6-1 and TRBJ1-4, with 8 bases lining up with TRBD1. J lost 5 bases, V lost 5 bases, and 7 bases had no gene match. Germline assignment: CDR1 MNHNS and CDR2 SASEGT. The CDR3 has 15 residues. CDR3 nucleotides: TGTGCCAGCAGTCAACGGACAGGGACGAATGAAAAACTGTTTTTT. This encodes CASSQRTGTNEKLFF.

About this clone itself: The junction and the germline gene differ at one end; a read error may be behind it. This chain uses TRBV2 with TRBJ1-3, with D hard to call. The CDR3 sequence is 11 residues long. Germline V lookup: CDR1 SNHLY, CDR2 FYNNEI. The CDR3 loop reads CASSYSELLAF. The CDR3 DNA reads TGTGCCAGCAGCTACAGCGAACTTTTGGCTTTT.

CDR3 DNA: TGTGCCTGGAGAGAGGGGGGGAGTAATTCACCCCTCCACTTT. This encodes CAWREGGSNSPLHF. The chain links TRBV30 to TRBJ1-6; D might be TRBD1 (6 bases). Germline assignment: CDR1 GTSNPN and CDR2 SVGIG (reference sequence). The CDR3 is 14 residues long. The V end lost 3 bases, the J end lost 6 bases, and 12 bases lay between the germline ends.